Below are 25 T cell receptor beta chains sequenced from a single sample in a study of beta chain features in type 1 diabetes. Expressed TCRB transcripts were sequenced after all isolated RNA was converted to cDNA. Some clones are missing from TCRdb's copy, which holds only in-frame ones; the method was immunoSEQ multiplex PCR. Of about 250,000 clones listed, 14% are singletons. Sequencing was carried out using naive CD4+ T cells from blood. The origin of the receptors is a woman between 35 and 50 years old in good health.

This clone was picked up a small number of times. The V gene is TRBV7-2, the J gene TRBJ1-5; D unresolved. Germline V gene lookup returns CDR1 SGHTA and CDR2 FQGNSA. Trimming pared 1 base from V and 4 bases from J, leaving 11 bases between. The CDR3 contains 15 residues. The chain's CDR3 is CASSLERGSNQPQHF. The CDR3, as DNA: TGTGCCAGCAGCTTAGAAAGAGGGTCGAATCAGCCCCAGCATTTT.

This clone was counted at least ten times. The CDR3 DNA sequence: TGTGCCTCCACAGCAACAGATACGCAGTATTTT. Protein: CASTATDTQYF. The chain has TRBV7-9 and TRBJ2-3; D uncertain. Germline V lookup: CDR1 SEHNR, CDR2 FQNEAQ (reference sequence). V dropped 11 bases and J dropped 3 bases, with 9 bases sitting between them. This CDR3 is built from 11 residues.

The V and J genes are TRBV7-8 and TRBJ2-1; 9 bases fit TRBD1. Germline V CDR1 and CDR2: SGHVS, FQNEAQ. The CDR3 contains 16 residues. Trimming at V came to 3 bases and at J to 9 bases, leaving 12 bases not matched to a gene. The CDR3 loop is CASSLFVRQGDGEQFF. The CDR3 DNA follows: TGTGCCAGCAGCTTGTTTGTGAGACAGGGGGATGGTGAGCAGTTCTTC.

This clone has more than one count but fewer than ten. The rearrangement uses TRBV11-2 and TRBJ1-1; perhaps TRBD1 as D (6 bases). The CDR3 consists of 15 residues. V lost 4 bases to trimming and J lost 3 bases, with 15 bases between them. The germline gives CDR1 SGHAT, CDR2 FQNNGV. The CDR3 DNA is TGTGCCAGCAGCTATCTCAGGGGTCGTGACACTGAAGCTTTCTTT. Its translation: CASSYLRGRDTEAFF.

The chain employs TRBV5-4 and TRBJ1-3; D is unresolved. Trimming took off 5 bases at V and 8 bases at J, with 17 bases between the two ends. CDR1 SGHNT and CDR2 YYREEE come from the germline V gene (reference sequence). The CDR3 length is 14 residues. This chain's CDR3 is CASSRDVGGDTIYF. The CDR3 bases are TGTGCCAGCAGTCGGGATGTTGGCGGGGACACCATATATTTT.

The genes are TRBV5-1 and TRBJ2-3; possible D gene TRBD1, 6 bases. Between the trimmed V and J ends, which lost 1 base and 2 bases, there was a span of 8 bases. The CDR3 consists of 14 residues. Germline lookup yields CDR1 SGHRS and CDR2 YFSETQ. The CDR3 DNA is TGCGCCAGCAGCTTGCAGGGGTACACAGATACGCAGTATTTT. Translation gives CASSLQGYTDTQYF.

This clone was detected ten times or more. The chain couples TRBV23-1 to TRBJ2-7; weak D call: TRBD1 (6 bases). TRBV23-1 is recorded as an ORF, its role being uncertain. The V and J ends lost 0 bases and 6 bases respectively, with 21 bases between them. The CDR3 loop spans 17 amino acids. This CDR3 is CASSQSVLPTGSGEQYF. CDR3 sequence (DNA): TGCGCCAGCAGTCAATCGGTGCTACCGACAGGCTCCGGCGAGCAGTACTTC.

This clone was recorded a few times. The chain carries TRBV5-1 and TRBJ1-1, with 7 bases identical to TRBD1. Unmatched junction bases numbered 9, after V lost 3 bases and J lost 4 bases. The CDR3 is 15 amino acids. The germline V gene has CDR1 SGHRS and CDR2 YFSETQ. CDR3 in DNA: TGCGCCAGCAGCTCGGGACAGCCCCCAGGCACTGAAGCTTTCTTT. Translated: CASSSGQPPGTEAFF.

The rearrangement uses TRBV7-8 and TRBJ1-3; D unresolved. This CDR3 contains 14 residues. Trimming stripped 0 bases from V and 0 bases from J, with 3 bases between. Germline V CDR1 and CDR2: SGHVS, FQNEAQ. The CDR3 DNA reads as TGTGCCAGCAGCTTAGCCCTCTCTGGAAACACCATATATTTT. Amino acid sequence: CASSLALSGNTIYF.

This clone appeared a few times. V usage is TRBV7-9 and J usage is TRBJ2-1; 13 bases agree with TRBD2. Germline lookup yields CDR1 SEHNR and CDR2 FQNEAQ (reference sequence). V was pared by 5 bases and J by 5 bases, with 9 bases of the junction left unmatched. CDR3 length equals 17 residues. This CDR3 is CASSPRLAGGINNEQFF. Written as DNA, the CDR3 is TGTGCCAGCAGCCCCCGACTAGCGGGGGGCATCAACAATGAGCAGTTCTTC.

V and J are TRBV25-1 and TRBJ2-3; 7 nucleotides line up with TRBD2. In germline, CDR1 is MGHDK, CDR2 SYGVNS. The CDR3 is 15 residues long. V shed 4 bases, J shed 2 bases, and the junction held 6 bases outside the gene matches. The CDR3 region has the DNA TGTGCCAGCAGTGGCCGCGGGGGTGTCACAGATACGCAGTATTTT. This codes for CASSGRGGVTDTQYF. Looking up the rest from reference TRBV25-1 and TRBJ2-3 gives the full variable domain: EADIYQTPRYLVIGTGKKITLECSQTMGHDKMYWYQQDPGMELHLIHYSYGVNSTEKGDLSSESTVSRIRTEHFPLTLESARPSHTSQYLCASSGRGGVTDTQYFGPGTRLTVL.

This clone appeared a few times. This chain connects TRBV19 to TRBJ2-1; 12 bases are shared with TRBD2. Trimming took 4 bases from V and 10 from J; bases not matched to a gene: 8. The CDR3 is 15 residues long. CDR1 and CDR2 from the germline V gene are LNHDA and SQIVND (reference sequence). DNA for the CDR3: TGTGCCAGTAGTACTCTACTAGCGGGGGGCACCGAGCAGTTCTTC. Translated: CASSTLLAGGTEQFF.

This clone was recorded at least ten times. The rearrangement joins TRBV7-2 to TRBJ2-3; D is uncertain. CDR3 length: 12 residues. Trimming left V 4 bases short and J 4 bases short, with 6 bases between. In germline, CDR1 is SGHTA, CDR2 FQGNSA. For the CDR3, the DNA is TGTGCCAGCAGCTATCAGGCAGATACGCAGTATTTT. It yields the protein CASSYQADTQYF. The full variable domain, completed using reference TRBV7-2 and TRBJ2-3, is GAGVSQSPSNKVTEKGKDVELRCDPISGHTALYWYRQSLGQGLEFLIYFQGNSAPDKSGLPSDRFSAERTGGSVSTLTIQRTQQEDSAVYLCASSYQADTQYFGPGTRLTVL.

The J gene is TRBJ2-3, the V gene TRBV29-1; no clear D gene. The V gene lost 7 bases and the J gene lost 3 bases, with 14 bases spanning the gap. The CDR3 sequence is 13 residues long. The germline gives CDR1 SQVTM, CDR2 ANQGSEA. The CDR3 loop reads CSGAALGTDTQYF. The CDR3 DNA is TGCAGCGGGGCTGCCCTCGGAACAGATACGCAGTATTTT.

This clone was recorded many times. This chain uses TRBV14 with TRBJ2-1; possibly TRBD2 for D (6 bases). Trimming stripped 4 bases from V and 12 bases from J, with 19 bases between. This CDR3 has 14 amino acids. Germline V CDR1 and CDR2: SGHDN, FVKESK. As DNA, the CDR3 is TGTGCCAGCAGCCCCACCCTCCTCGGCGGGGCGCAGTTCTTC. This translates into CASSPTLLGGAQFF. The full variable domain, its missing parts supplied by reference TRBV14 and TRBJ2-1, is EAGVTQFPSHSVIEKGQTVTLRCDPISGHDNLYWYRRVMGKEIKFLLHFVKESKQDESGMPNNRFLAERTGGTYSTLKVQPAELEDSGVYFCASSPTLLGGAQFFGPGTRLTVL.

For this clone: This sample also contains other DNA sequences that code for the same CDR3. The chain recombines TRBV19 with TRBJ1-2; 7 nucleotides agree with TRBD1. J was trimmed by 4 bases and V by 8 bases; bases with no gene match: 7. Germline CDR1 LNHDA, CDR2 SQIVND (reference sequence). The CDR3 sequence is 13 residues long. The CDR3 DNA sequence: TGTGCCAGTTCGGGACAGAGCCGCTATGGCTACACCTTC. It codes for CASSGQSRYGYTF.

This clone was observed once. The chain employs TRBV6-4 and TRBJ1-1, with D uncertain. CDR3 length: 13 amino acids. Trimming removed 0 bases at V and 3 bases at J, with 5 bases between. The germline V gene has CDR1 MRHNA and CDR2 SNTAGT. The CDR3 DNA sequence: TGTGCCAGCAGTGACTCGGAGTACACTGAAGCTTTCTTT. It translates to CASSDSEYTEAFF.

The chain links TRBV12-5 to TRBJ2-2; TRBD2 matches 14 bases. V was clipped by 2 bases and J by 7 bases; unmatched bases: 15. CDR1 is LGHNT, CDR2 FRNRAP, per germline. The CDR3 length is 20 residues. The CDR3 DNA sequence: TGTGCTAGTGGTTTGCCCGAGGGACTAGCGGGGGCGCGGGGTGTCGGGGAGCTGTTTTTT. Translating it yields CASGLPEGLAGARGVGELFF.

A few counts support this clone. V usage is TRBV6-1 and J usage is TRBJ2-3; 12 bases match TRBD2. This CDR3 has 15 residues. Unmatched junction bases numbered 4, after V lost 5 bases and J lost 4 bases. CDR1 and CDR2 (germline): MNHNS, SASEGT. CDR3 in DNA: TGTGCCAGCAGTCCGACTAGCGGGGGATCAGATACGCAGTATTTT. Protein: CASSPTSGGSDTQYF.

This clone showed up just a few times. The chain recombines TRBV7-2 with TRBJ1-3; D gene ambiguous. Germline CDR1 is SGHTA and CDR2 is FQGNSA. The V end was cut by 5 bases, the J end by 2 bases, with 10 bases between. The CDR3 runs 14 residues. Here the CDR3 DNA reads TGTGCCAGCAGCCCTCAGTACGCTGGAAACACCATATATTTT. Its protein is CASSPQYAGNTIYF.

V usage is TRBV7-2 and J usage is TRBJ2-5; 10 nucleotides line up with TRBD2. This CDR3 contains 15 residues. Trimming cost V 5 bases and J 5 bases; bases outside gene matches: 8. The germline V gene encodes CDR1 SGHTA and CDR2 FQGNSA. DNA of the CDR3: TGTGCCAGCAGCGTTCAAGCGGGGGGGAGGGAGACCCAGTACTTC. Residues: CASSVQAGGRETQYF.

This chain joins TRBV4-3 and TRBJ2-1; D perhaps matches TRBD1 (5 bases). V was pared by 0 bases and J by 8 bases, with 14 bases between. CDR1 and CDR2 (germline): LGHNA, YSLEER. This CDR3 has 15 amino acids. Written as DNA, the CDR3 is TGCGCCAGCAGCCAAGAGGGGCCGGTAGCCTATGAGCAGTTCTTC. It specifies CASSQEGPVAYEQFF.

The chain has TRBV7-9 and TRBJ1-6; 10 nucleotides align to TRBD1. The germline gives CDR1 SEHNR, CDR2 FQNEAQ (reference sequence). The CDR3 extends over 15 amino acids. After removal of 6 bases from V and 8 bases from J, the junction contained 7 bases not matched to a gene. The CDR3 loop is CASSFGTGVYSPLHF. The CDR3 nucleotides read TGTGCCAGCAGTTTCGGGACAGGGGTATATTCACCCCTCCACTTT.

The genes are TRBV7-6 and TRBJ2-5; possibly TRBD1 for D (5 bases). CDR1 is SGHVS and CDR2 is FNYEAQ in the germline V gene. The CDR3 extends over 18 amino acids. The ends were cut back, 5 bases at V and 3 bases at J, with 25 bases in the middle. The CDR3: CASSPVVRARVGKETQYF. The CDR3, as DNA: TGTGCCAGCAGCCCAGTCGTCAGGGCACGGGTGGGGAAAGAGACCCAGTACTTC. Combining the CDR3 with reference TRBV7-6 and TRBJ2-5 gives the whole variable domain GAGVSQSPRYKVTKRGQDVALRCDPISGHVSLYWYRQALGQGPEFLTYFNYEAQQDKSGLPNDRFSAERPEGSISTLTIQRTEQRDSAMYRCASSPVVRARVGKETQYFGPGTRLLVL.

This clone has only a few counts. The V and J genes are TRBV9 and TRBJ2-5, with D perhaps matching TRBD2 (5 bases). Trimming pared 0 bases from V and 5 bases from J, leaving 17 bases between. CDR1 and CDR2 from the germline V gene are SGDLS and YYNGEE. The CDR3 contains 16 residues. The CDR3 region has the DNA TGTGCCAGCAGCGTAGATCCAAGCAGAGGGTCGGAGACCCAGTACTTC. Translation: CASSVDPSRGSETQYF.